This T cell receptor (beta chain) was observed in a study of cytomegalovirus exposure and HLA in healthy donors. Study summary: The study placed 70% to 85% of its approximately 360 genotyped donors in the Caucasian-associated ancestry cluster. Study-wide points: Several of the most significant clusters appeared, in a later analysis, to be linked to common viral pathogens. When a later analysis was performed, an Asian-associated ancestry cluster reportedly had fewer N-insertions than the roughly 730-donor mean.

Use of 60 Vbeta and 13 Jbeta primers characterized the PCR. Sequencing was performed with immunoSEQ multiplex PCR; in TCRdb, only in-frame clones are kept and a portion is missing. The sample has 150,000 to 200,000 clones. On this clone itself: What it recognizes is unknown.

Trimming removed 7 bases from V and 2 bases from J, with 12 bases in between. The CDR3 loop spans 15 amino acids. Germline CDR1 reads ENHRY; CDR2 reads SYGVKD. Sequenced sample: PBMCs. V gene TRBV10-3 combines with J gene TRBJ2-6; D is possibly TRBD1 (5 bases). This receptor was identified in a man under 40 in good health and CMV-seronegative. The CDR3 sequence: CAITRQFPGANVLTF. CDR3 coding DNA: TGTGCCATCACCCGACAGTTCCCTGGGGCCAACGTCCTGACTTTC.